Here is one TCR beta chain with its context. Its antigen is as yet unknown. The record originates from a study of T cell responses to AZD1222 COVID-19 vaccine. Notes on the study in general: Clonal diversity may have been underestimated in mostly white British donors. The study found Spike-specific TCR breadth and depth rose after two AZD1222 doses.

Using immunoSEQ multiplex PCR, the repertoire was profiled, and TCRdb retains in-frame clones only, with some absent. The sample consists of 100,000 to 150,000 clones, about 89% of them appearing once. The source of this sequence is an adult in good health. This specimen was peripheral blood, taken on day 0 of AZD1222 vaccination.

The CDR3, as DNA: TGTGCCAGCAGCTTAGAGTCTGGGGCCAACGTCCTGACTTTC. Amino acid sequence: CASSLESGANVLTF. The chain joins TRBV11-3 to TRBJ2-6; unclear D gene. Deletions cut 0 bases from V and 1 base from J, with 1 base between. The CDR3 contains 14 residues. Germline values: CDR1 SGHNT, CDR2 YENEEA.